A selection of T cell receptor beta chains follows, all from one sample in a study of PD-1 blockade in classical Hodgkin lymphoma. The method was immunoSEQ multiplex PCR; TCRdb's version includes in-frame clones alone and lacks a portion of them. This repertoire shows more than 20,000 clones, approximately 79% found once; its top ten account for 6.2%. The source material was peripheral blood mononuclear cells (PBMCs), sampled before the fourth cycle of nivolumab. The source is a human donor with classical Hodgkin lymphoma. Both conserved end residues are trimmed from each CDR3.

CDR3 protein: ASRSGTGGSDTQY
V gene: TRBV27
J gene: TRBJ2-3

CDR3 protein: ASSLRLAGGEQY
V gene: TRBV28
J gene: TRBJ2-7

CDR3 protein: ASGLRSGYNEQF
V gene: TRBV28
J gene: TRBJ2-1

CDR3 protein: ASSYGQSSYNEQF
V gene: TRBV6-5
J gene: TRBJ2-1

CDR3 protein: ASSQGTGGQPQH
V gene: TRBV4-3
J gene: TRBJ1-5

CDR3 protein: ASSGWGASYEQY
V gene: TRBV7-8
J gene: TRBJ2-7

CDR3 protein: ASSKRASGYT
V gene: TRBV19
J gene: TRBJ1-2

CDR3 protein: ASSSSGQGLEQY
V gene: TRBV5-1
J gene: TRBJ2-7

CDR3 protein: ASSVGRGGETQY
V gene: TRBV9
J gene: TRBJ2-5

CDR3 protein: ASGAGREASLNEQF
V gene: TRBV28
J gene: TRBJ2-1